This T cell receptor beta chain was observed in a study of beta chain features in type 1 diabetes. Study results and caveats: Reads derived from cDNA could over-represent cells showing high TCR expression.

Sequencing targeted expressed TCRB transcripts, as all isolated RNA had been reverse transcribed. The repertoire was sequenced with immunoSEQ multiplex PCR; TCRdb's copy has only in-frame clones and lacks some. Among 450,000 to 600,000 clones listed, 30% were seen once. From germline, CDR1 is MNHEY and CDR2 SMNVEV (reference sequence). CDR3 size: 15 residues. With 5 bases clipped from V and 2 bases from J, the junction kept 6 bases outside the gene matches. Comments on this clone: Its antigen is unknown.

Sorting based on CD45RO/CCR7/CD25/CD127/CD95/CD27 separated CD4+ naive, central memory, regulatory and stem cell-like memory cells. Material: naive CD4+ T cells from blood. This receptor was identified in a man aged 18 to 29 in good health. This sequence joins TRBV27 and TRBJ1-1; 9 nucleotides align to TRBD1. CDR3 sequence: CASSPRDRVNTEAFF. In nucleotides, the CDR3 is TGTGCCAGCAGTCCCCGGGACAGGGTCAACACTGAAGCTTTCTTT.